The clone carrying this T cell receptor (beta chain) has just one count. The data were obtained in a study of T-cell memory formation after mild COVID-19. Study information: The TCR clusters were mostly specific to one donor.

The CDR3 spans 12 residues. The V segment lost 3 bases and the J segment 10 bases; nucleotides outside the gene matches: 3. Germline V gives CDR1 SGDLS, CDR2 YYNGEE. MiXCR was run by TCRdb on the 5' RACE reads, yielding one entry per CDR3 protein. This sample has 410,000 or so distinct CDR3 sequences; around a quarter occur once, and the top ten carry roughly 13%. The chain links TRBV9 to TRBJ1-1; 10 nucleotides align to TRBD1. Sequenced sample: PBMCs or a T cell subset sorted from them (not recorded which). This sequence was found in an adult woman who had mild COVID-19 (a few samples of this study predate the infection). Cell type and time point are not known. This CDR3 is CASSGQGAGAFF. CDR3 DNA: TGTGCCAGCAGCGGACAGGGGGCCGGAGCTTTCTTT.